A selection of T cell receptor beta chains follows, all from one sample in a study of shared T cell receptors in the human thymus. Only in-frame clones appear in the TCRdb table, and some are missing; sequencing was by immunoSEQ multiplex PCR. This table holds roughly 710,000 clones, roughly 88% found once. The same sample was also used in a study of human thymus T cells.

Specimen: thymocytes. The receptors were sampled from a girl less than two years old with a congenital heart defect. Each CDR3 is given with its conserved first and last residue. The D gene is left open where the match is weak. Clone size appears in some rows only: once, few, many, or a class for an expanded clone.

length: 16
size: .
J: TRBJ2-5
D: .
V: TRBV28
CDR3: CASSFLRTAPQETQYF
DNA: TGTGCCAGCAGTTTCCTTCGGACAGCGCCGCAAGAGACCCAGTACTTC

length: 15
size: .
J: TRBJ1-5
D: .
V: TRBV27
CDR3: CASSPTRGFYQPQHF
DNA: TGTGCCAGCAGTCCAACCAGGGGTTTTTACCAGCCCCAGCATTTT

length: 15
size: .
J: TRBJ2-7
D: .
V: TRBV18
CDR3: CASSPLHVWPYEQYF
DNA: TGTGCCAGCTCACCCCTTCATGTATGGCCCTACGAGCAGTACTTC

length: 16
size: .
J: TRBJ1-2
D: .
V: TRBV21-1
CDR3: CASKPGRAGVPYGYTF
DNA: TGTGCCAGCAAGCCAGGGAGGGCAGGAGTACCCTATGGCTACACCTTC

length: 17
size: .
J: TRBJ2-1
D: .
V: TRBV11-2
CDR3: CASSQPGSGRRFDEQFF
DNA: TGTGCCAGCTCCCAACCCGGCTCGGGTAGAAGGTTTGATGAGCAGTTCTTC

length: 13
size: .
J: TRBJ2-7
D: .
V: TRBV18
CDR3: CASSEDRDYEQYF
DNA: TGTGCCAGCTCAGAAGACCGGGACTACGAGCAGTACTTC

length: 15
size: .
J: TRBJ1-2
D: TRBD1
V: TRBV6-7
CDR3: CASRNRGKALDGYTF
DNA: TGTGCCAGCCGAAACAGGGGTAAAGCCTTAGATGGCTACACCTTC

length: 15
size: few
J: TRBJ1-4
D: .
V: TRBV6-6
CDR3: CASSYRRVTNEKLFF
DNA: TGTGCCAGCAGTTACCGAAGAGTAACTAATGAAAAACTGTTTTTT

length: 18
size: .
J: TRBJ1-5
D: .
V: TRBV19
CDR3: CASSLSGKQGRVNQPQHF
DNA: TGTGCCAGTAGTCTTTCGGGGAAACAGGGTAGGGTCAATCAGCCCCAGCATTTT

length: 16
size: .
J: TRBJ1-4
D: TRBD1
V: TRBV5-6
CDR3: CASTVGDRGTNEKLFF
DNA: TGTGCCAGCACCGTCGGCGACAGGGGAACTAATGAAAAACTGTTTTTT

length: 14
size: .
J: TRBJ1-5
D: TRBD1
V: TRBV6-6
CDR3: CASRKGAAYQPQHF
DNA: TGTGCCAGCAGAAAGGGGGCAGCTTATCAGCCCCAGCATTTT

length: 15
size: .
J: TRBJ1-2
D: TRBD1
V: TRBV7-4
CDR3: CASSFRDSPNYGYTF
DNA: TGTGCCAGCAGCTTCAGGGACAGCCCAAACTATGGCTACACCTTC

length: 16
size: .
J: TRBJ2-1
D: TRBD1
V: TRBV2
CDR3: CASSEREQGSFDEQFF
DNA: TGTGCCAGCAGTGAGAGGGAACAGGGGTCATTCGATGAGCAGTTCTTC

length: 17
size: .
J: TRBJ1-1
D: .
V: TRBV11-2
CDR3: CASSLYAIRVMNTEAFF
DNA: TGTGCCAGCAGCTTATACGCTATTAGAGTCATGAACACTGAAGCTTTCTTT

length: 19
size: .
J: TRBJ1-5
D: .
V: TRBV10-2
CDR3: CASSGGREQGVYSNQPQHF
DNA: TGCGCCAGCAGTGGCGGACGGGAACAAGGAGTCTATAGCAATCAGCCCCAGCATTTT

length: 12
size: .
J: TRBJ2-3
D: .
V: TRBV27
CDR3: CASSSITDTQYF
DNA: TGTGCCAGCAGTTCTATCACAGATACGCAGTATTTT

length: 17
size: once
J: TRBJ1-4
D: .
V: TRBV19
CDR3: CASTPETGLATNEKLFF
DNA: TGTGCCAGTACTCCCGAGACAGGCCTTGCAACTAATGAAAAACTGTTTTTT

length: 13
size: .
J: TRBJ1-5
D: .
V: TRBV28
CDR3: CASSLTLNQPQHF
DNA: TGTGCCAGCAGTTTAACTCTCAATCAGCCCCAGCATTTT

length: 17
size: .
J: TRBJ2-3
D: TRBD2
V: TRBV11-2
CDR3: CASRNWSWGLAGGTQYF
DNA: TGTGCCAGCAGGAACTGGTCTTGGGGACTAGCGGGGGGGACGCAGTATTTT

length: 16
size: .
J: TRBJ2-7
D: TRBD1
V: TRBV7-9
CDR3: CASSSLVNRGSYEQYF
DNA: TGTGCCAGCAGCTCATTAGTCAACAGGGGCTCCTACGAGCAGTACTTC

length: 12
size: once
J: TRBJ1-3
D: .
V: TRBV28
CDR3: CACGRSGNTIYF
DNA: TGTGCCTGCGGTCGCTCTGGAAACACCATATATTTT

length: 13
size: .
J: TRBJ1-1
D: .
V: TRBV6-5
CDR3: CASSTGKNTEAFF
DNA: TGTGCCAGCAGTACAGGCAAGAACACTGAAGCTTTCTTT

length: 21
size: .
J: TRBJ2-2
D: TRBD2
V: TRBV4-1
CDR3: CASSQDRQLAGGPPRTGELFF
DNA: TGCGCCAGCAGCCAGGACCGCCAACTAGCGGGGGGCCCCCCTCGCACCGGGGAGCTGTTTTTT

length: 16
size: .
J: TRBJ1-4
D: .
V: TRBV4-2
CDR3: CASSQDGGAIVEKLFF
DNA: TGTGCCAGCAGCCAAGATGGGGGGGCGATCGTTGAAAAACTGTTTTTT

length: 14
size: once
J: TRBJ1-1
D: .
V: TRBV7-8
CDR3: CASSFRGSNTEAFF
DNA: TGTGCCAGCAGCTTTCGGGGTTCGAACACTGAAGCTTTCTTT

length: 11
size: .
J: TRBJ2-5
D: TRBD1
V: TRBV29-1
CDR3: CSGRGLETQYF
DNA: TGCAGCGGCAGGGGGCTGGAGACCCAGTACTTC

length: 18
size: .
J: TRBJ2-7
D: TRBD2
V: TRBV5-4
CDR3: CASSLIGAGRGGSYEQYF
DNA: TGTGCCAGCAGCTTGATTGGAGCGGGGCGGGGGGGGTCCTACGAGCAGTACTTC

length: 15
size: few
J: TRBJ1-1
D: .
V: TRBV7-9
CDR3: CASSLGPLRNTEAFF
DNA: TGTGCCAGCAGCTTAGGTCCCCTGCGGAACACTGAAGCTTTCTTT

length: 15
size: .
J: TRBJ2-3
D: TRBD1
V: TRBV10-2
CDR3: CASSLGQGGTDTQYF
DNA: TGCGCCAGCAGTCTCGGACAGGGAGGCACAGATACGCAGTATTTT

length: 17
size: .
J: TRBJ2-3
D: TRBD1
V: TRBV5-4
CDR3: CASSLRQGAIGADTQYF
DNA: TGTGCCAGCAGCCTCAGACAGGGGGCGATAGGGGCAGATACGCAGTATTTT

length: 18
size: .
J: TRBJ1-6
D: .
V: TRBV15
CDR3: CATSSPGKLITYNSPLHF
DNA: TGTGCCACCAGCAGCCCCGGGAAACTAATCACCTATAATTCACCCCTCCACTTT

length: 15
size: .
J: TRBJ1-5
D: .
V: TRBV18
CDR3: CASSPSQGRQQPQHF
DNA: TGTGCCAGCTCACCTTCTCAGGGGCGACAGCAGCCCCAGCATTTT

length: 16
size: .
J: TRBJ1-5
D: TRBD1
V: TRBV6-1
CDR3: CASSARTGDSNQPQHF
DNA: TGTGCCAGCAGTGCCCGGACAGGAGATAGCAATCAGCCCCAGCATTTT

length: 17
size: .
J: TRBJ2-5
D: TRBD1
V: TRBV5-1
CDR3: CASSPGRTGGVQETQYF
DNA: TGCGCCAGCAGCCCGGGCCGGACAGGGGGGGTACAAGAGACCCAGTACTTC

length: 15
size: .
J: TRBJ2-7
D: TRBD1
V: TRBV6-6
CDR3: CASSSPTGETYEQYF
DNA: TGTGCCAGCAGTTCGCCCACAGGGGAGACCTACGAGCAGTACTTC

length: 19
size: .
J: TRBJ2-2
D: TRBD2
V: TRBV5-6
CDR3: CASSRPGLAGALNTGELFF
DNA: TGTGCCAGCAGCCGACCGGGACTAGCGGGGGCCCTGAACACCGGGGAGCTGTTTTTT

length: 13
size: .
J: TRBJ2-1
D: .
V: TRBV29-1
CDR3: CSVEGRGVEEQFF
DNA: TGCAGCGTTGAAGGTCGGGGAGTTGAGGAGCAGTTCTTC

length: 14
size: .
J: TRBJ1-1
D: .
V: TRBV9
CDR3: CASSVVPMAGEAFF
DNA: TGTGCCAGCAGCGTAGTGCCGATGGCGGGTGAAGCTTTCTTT

length: 17
size: .
J: TRBJ1-2
D: .
V: TRBV12-5
CDR3: CASGLVQYNRPNYGYTF
DNA: TGTGCTAGTGGTTTGGTACAGTATAACAGGCCTAACTATGGCTACACCTTC

length: 15
size: .
J: TRBJ2-3
D: TRBD1
V: TRBV4-3
CDR3: CASSQVPGQGDTQYF
DNA: TGCGCCAGCAGCCAAGTCCCGGGACAGGGAGACACGCAGTATTTT